This T cell receptor beta chain was documented in a study of T cell responses to AZD1222 COVID-19 vaccine. Assay: immunoSEQ multiplex PCR; the TCRdb copy retains only in-frame clones and omits some. The sample holds over 120,000 clones, 80% to 95% seen once. V lost 2 bases and J lost 8; bases outside the gene matches: 5. Germline loops: CDR1 LGHNA, CDR2 YNFKEQ. This CDR3 spans 13 amino acids. The TCR was taken from an adult in good health. This rearrangement joins TRBV4-2 to TRBJ1-1, with TRBD1 matching 7 bases. The sample in question was peripheral blood, obtained on day 0 of AZD1222 vaccination. The CDR3 here is CASSQRRQGEAFF. The CDR3 bases are TGTGCCAGCAGCCAAAGAAGACAGGGAGAAGCTTTCTTT.